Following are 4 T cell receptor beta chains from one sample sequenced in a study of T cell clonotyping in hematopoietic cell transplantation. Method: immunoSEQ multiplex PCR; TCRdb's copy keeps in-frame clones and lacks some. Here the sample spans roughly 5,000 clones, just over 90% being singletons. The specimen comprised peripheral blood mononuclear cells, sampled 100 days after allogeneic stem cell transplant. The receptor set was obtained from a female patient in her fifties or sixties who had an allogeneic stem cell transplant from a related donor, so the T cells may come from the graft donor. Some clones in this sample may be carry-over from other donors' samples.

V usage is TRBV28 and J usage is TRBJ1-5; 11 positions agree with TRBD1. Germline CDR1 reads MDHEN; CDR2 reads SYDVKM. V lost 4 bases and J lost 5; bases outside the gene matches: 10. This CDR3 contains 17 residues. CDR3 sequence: CASSSIWDRGGDQPQHF. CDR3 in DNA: TGTGCCAGCAGTTCCATATGGGACAGGGGGGGGGATCAGCCCCAGCATTTT. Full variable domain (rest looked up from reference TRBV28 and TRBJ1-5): DVKVTQSSRYLVKRTGEKVFLECVQDMDHENMFWYRQDPGLGLRLIYFSYDVKMKEKGDIPEGYSVSREKKERFSLILESASTNQTSMYLCASSSIWDRGGDQPQHFGDGTRLSIL.

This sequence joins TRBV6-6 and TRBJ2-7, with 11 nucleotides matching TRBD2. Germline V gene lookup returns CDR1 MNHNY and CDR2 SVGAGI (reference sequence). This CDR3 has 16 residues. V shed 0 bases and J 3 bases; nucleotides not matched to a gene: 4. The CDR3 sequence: CASSYSMGLADYEQYF. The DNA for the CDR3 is TGTGCCAGCAGTTACTCGATGGGACTAGCGGACTACGAGCAGTACTTC.

The CDR3 spells CASSLTGQGGQPQHF. The CDR3 DNA is TGTGCCAGCAGCTTAACAGGACAGGGAGGTCAGCCCCAGCATTTT. V gene TRBV7-8 combines with J gene TRBJ1-5, with TRBD1 matching over 8 bases. Germline values: CDR1 SGHVS, CDR2 FQNEAQ. V was clipped by 2 bases and J by 6 bases; unmatched bases: 6. The CDR3 is 15 residues long.

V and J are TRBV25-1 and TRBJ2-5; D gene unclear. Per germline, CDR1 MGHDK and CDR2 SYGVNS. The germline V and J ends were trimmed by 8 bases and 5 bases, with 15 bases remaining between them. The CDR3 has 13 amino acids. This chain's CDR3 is CASQGLVPETQYF. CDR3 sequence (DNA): TGTGCCAGCCAAGGTTTGGTCCCGGAGACCCAGTACTTC.